This T cell receptor beta chain came from a study of regulatory T cells in long-lasting Graves disease. Study-wide findings and caveats: With persistent disease, TRBV28, TRBJ1-2 and TRBJ2-5 were the favored segments.

The authors built TCR beta libraries using iRepertoire HTBI primers and Arm-PCR of CDR3 regions. TCRdb recomputed calls from the multiplex PCR reads with MiXCR, one row per CDR3 protein. The sample consists of about 470,000 distinct CDR3 sequences, 14% to 15% of them appearing once. From germline, CDR1 is SGHNT and CDR2 YYREEE (reference sequence). The CDR3 consists of 15 residues. Trimming took 4 bases from V and 2 from J; bases not matched to a gene: 8. Time point in this sample: newly diagnosed GD, antithyroid drugs for less than 3 months. There was RNA extracted from PBMCs, and the TCR library was made from it. Many counts were recorded for this clonotype. Its specificity is unknown. The same data also went into a second study, on T cells in Graves' hyperthyroidism and ophthalmopathy.

J is TRBJ1-2 and V is TRBV5-4, with TRBD1 matching 7 bases. This clonotype was obtained from a woman in her 30s with Graves disease. The sequences come from peripheral blood mononuclear cells (PBMCs), collected at new diagnosis, from a patient treated with antithyroid drugs. CDR3 loop: CASSRAGQSNYGYTF. The CDR3 bases are TGTGCCAGCAGCCGAGCGGGACAGTCGAACTATGGCTACACCTTC.